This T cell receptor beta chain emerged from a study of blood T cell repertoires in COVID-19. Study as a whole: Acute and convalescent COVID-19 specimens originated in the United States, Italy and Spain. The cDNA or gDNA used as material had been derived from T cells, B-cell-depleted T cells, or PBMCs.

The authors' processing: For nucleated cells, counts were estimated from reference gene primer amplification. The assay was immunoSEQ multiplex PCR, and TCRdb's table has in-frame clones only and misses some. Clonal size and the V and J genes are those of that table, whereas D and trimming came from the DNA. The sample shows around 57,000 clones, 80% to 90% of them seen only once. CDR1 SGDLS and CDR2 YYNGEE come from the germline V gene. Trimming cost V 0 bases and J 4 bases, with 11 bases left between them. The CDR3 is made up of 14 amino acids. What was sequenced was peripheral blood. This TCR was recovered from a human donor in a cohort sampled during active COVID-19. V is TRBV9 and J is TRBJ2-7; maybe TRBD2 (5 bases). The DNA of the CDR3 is TGTGCCAGCAGCGTAGGAGGGTCCGGGTACGAGCAGTACTTC. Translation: CASSVGGSGYEQYF.